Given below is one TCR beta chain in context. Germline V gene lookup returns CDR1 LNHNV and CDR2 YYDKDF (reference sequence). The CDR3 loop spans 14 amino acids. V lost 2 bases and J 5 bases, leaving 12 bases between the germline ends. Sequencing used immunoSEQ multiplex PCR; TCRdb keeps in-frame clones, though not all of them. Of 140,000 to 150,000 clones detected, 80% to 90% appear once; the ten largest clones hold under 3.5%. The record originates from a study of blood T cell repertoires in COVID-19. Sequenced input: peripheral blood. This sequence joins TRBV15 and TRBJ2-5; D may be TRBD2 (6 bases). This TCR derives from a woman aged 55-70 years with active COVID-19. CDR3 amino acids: CATSRSTSGETQYF. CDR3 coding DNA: TGTGCCACCAGCAGATCGACTAGTGGGGAGACCCAGTACTTC. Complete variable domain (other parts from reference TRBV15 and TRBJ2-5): DAMVIQNPRYQVTQFGKPVTLSCSQTLNHNVMYWYQQKSSQAPKLLFHYYDKDFNNEADTPDNFQSRRPNTSFCFLDIRSPGLGDTAMYLCATSRSTSGETQYFGPGTRLLVL.